These 9 T cell receptor beta chains share one sample of origin, sequenced in a study of T cells in Graves' hyperthyroidism and ophthalmopathy. RNA transcripts yielded amplified TCR beta CDR3 regions. The study used the HTBI primer set for a first-round RT-PCR of the TCR CDR3. TCRdb re-analysed the multiplex PCR reads in MiXCR, keeping a single row per CDR3 protein. The sample holds about 600,000 distinct CDR3 sequences, about a sixth seen once. The sequenced sample was blood. The receptors were sampled from a woman in her thirties or forties with Graves' ophthalmopathy.

The chain couples TRBV13 to TRBJ2-3, with 11 nucleotides matching TRBD1. This CDR3 is built from 16 residues. CDR1 and CDR2 from the germline V gene are PRHDT and FYEKMQ (reference sequence). The J segment lost 8 bases and the V segment lost 5 bases, leaving 12 bases of the junction unmatched. CDR3 protein: CASSALLDRGLGTQYF. As DNA, the CDR3 is TGTGCCAGCAGCGCCCTCTTGGACAGGGGGCTGGGTACGCAGTATTTT.

This clonotype was picked up many times. V gene TRBV11-2 combines with J gene TRBJ2-2; 7 bases are shared with TRBD1. This CDR3 spans 14 amino acids. From germline, CDR1 is SGHAT and CDR2 FQNNGV. V lost 7 bases to trimming and J lost 4 bases; unmatched junction nucleotides: 6. The CDR3 DNA reads as TGTGCCAGCACCCGACAGGGAACCACCGGGGAGCTGTTTTTT. Translated, it gives CASTRQGTTGELFF.

The V and J genes are TRBV5-1 and TRBJ1-4; D is perhaps TRBD1 (6 bases). Looked up from germline, CDR1 is SGHRS and CDR2 is YFSETQ. Trimming stripped 4 bases from V and 6 bases from J, with 16 bases between. CDR3 length: 15 residues. CDR3 sequence: CASSPAMGADEKLFF. CDR3 nucleotides: TGCGCCAGCAGCCCGGCAATGGGGGCTGATGAAAAACTGTTTTTT.

This clonotype was observed many times. The J gene is TRBJ2-1, the V gene TRBV28; TRBD1 is a possible D gene (5 bases). The length of the CDR3 is 11 residues. Deletions cut 8 bases from V and 9 bases from J, with 11 bases between. Germline V gene lookup returns CDR1 MDHEN and CDR2 SYDVKM. Here the CDR3 DNA reads TGTGCCAGCCTTGGGGCAATTGAGCAGTTCTTC. This codes for CASLGAIEQFF.

Ten or more counts support this clonotype. This may be a read error, as it is one base from a much larger clone. The chain recombines TRBV7-9 with TRBJ2-7; no clear D gene. Trimming left V 3 bases short and J 3 bases short, with 3 bases between. The CDR3 is 11 amino acids. Germline V gene sequence: CDR1 SEHNR, CDR2 FQNEAQ (reference sequence). The CDR3 sequence: CASSFNYEQYF. The CDR3 DNA is TGTGCCAGCAGCTTCAACTACGAGCAGTACTTC.

This clonotype came up many times. This chain joins TRBV12-3 or TRBV12-4 and TRBJ2-1; D not resolved. V was clipped by 5 bases and J by 5 bases, with 7 bases between them. The CDR3 is made up of 12 amino acids. The CDR3 spells CASSPLDNEQFF. CDR3 nucleotide sequence: TGTGCCAGCAGTCCCCTGGACAATGAGCAGTTCTTC.

This clonotype has at least ten counts. J is TRBJ2-3 and V is TRBV12-3 or TRBV12-4; D is undetermined. V was shortened by 7 bases and J by 2 bases, with 10 bases between the two germline ends. The CDR3 sequence is 13 residues long. The CDR3 coding sequence is TGTGCCAGCACAAAAGGGATCACAGATACGCAGTATTTT. Protein: CASTKGITDTQYF.

This clonotype was detected a few times. The chain employs TRBV7-2 and TRBJ1-6; perhaps TRBD1 as D (6 bases). V shed 3 bases and J shed 7 bases, with 13 bases lying between them. The CDR3 has 15 amino acids. Germline CDR1 reads SGHTA; CDR2 reads FQGNSA. The CDR3 loop is CASSFGTRGNSPLHF. The CDR3 region has the DNA TGTGCCAGCAGCTTCGGGACAAGAGGCAATTCACCCCTCCACTTT.

A few counts support this clonotype. The rearrangement links TRBV11-3 to TRBJ2-1; 9 nucleotides match TRBD2. The CDR3 extends over 16 amino acids. V lost 5 bases and J lost 4; bases outside the gene matches: 9. Germline assignment: CDR1 SGHNT and CDR2 YENEEA. The CDR3 reads CASSPNSGSQYNEQFF. In DNA form, the CDR3 reads TGTGCCAGCAGCCCTAATAGCGGGAGTCAGTACAATGAGCAGTTCTTC.